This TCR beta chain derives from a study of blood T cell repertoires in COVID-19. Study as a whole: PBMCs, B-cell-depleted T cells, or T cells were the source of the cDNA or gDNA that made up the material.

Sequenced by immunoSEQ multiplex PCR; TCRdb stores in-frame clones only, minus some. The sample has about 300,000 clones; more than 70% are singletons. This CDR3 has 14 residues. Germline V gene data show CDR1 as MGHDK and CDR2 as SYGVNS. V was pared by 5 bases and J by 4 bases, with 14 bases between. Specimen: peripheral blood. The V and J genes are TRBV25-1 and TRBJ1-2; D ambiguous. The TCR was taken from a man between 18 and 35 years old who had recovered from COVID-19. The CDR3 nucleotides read TGTGCCAGCAGTTTTAACGGCGGTTTCTATGGCTACACCTTC. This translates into CASSFNGGFYGYTF.